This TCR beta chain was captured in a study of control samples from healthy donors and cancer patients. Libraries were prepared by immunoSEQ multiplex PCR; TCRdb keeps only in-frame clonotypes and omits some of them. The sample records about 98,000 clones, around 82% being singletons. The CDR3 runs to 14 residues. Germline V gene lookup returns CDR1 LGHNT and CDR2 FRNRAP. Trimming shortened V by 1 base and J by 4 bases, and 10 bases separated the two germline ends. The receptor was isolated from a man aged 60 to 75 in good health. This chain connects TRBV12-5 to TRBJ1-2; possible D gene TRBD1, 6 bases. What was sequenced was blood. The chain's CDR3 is CASGLDDRPYGYTF. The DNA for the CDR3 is TGTGCTAGTGGTTTGGACGACAGGCCCTATGGCTACACCTTC.